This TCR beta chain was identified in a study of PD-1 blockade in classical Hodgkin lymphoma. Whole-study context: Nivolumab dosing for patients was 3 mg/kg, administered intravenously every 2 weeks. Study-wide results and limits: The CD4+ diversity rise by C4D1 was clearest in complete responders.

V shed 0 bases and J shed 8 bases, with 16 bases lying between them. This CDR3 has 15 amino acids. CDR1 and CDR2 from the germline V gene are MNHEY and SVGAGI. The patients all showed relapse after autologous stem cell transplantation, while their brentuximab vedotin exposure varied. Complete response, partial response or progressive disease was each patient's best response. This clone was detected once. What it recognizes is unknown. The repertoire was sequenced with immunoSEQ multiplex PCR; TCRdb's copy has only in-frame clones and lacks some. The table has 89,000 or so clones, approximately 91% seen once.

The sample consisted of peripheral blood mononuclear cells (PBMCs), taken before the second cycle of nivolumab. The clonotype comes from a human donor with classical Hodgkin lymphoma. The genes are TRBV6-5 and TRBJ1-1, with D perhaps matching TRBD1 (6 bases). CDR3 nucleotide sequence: TGTGCCAGCAGTTACTCGAGGCAGGGGAAGAGAGAAGCTTTCTTT. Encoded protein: CASSYSRQGKREAFF.